In its sample, the clone carrying this T cell receptor (beta chain) was seen many times. The data stem from a study of blood T cell repertoires in COVID-19. The V gene lost 4 bases and the J gene lost 0 bases, with 8 bases spanning the gap. Germline assignment: CDR1 SGHRS and CDR2 YFSETQ. The CDR3 totals 13 residues. Generated by immunoSEQ multiplex PCR, the TCRdb table keeps only in-frame clones and is missing some. This sample has 270,000 or so clones, with under 90% found just once. The source is a middle-aged woman who had recovered from COVID-19. The sequenced material came from peripheral blood. The J gene is TRBJ2-7, the V gene TRBV5-1; D ambiguous. The CDR3 bases are TGCGCCAGCAGCGGAGACGACTCCTACGAGCAGTACTTC. Its protein is CASSGDDSYEQYF.